The clone carrying this T cell receptor (beta chain) was seen only a few times. Mismatch with germline at one junction end may stem from a read error. This sample was taken from a study of blood T cells in healthy people across ages. PCR was performed a second time for roughly 7 to 11 cycles using a sample-barcoded 5' primer and a J-beta primer mix. TCRdb re-called the 5' RACE reads with MiXCR, one entry per CDR3 protein. The sample lists fewer than 1,200,000 distinct CDR3 sequences; about 25% were seen once. This CDR3 has 15 amino acids. Germline V lookup: CDR1 SQVTM, CDR2 ANQGSEA. Separately, the same data were catalogued under a study of T cells of mothers and their children. From that second work: A few healthy Caucasian mothers, along with their six children, served as the donors. Every microgram of extracted RNA entered cDNA synthesis, approximately 1.5 ug per 15 ul. Each mother gave over 8.5 million TCR beta CDR3 reads; each child, about 3 million.

Sequenced: blood. This TCR came from a girl aged 2-10 years in good health. The rearrangement links TRBV29-1 to TRBJ2-2, with 8 nucleotides matching TRBD2. The CDR3 loop is CSVEGGTSETGELFF. Here the CDR3 DNA reads TGCAGCGTTGAAGGTGGGACTAGTGAAACCGGAGAGCTGTTTTTT.